Detailed here is one TCR beta chain. The data were obtained in a study of T-cell reconstitution after alpha-beta-depleted transplantation in children. The V gene's germline CDR1 is SGHDN and CDR2 FVKESK. The CDR3 contains 16 residues. Trimming cost V 4 bases and J 5 bases, with 17 bases left between them. Unique molecular identifiers were built into the TCRbeta library. From the PCR reads, TCRdb called clonotypes with MiXCR, one entry per CDR3 protein. This table has about 610,000 distinct CDR3 sequences, about 10% appearing once. The material was PBMCs from the stem cell graft donor, obtained from the stem cell graft. This chain connects TRBV14 to TRBJ2-2, with D possibly being TRBD1 (7 bases). This receptor was taken from a human donor who donated a stem cell graft to a child with acute myeloid leukemia. The CDR3, as DNA: TGTGCCAGCAGCCCGCTAGCAGGGGGGCGAACCGGGGAGCTGTTTTTT. Its protein product is CASSPLAGGRTGELFF.